This T cell receptor (beta chain) was sequenced for a study of shared clonotypes between healthy human individuals. Study-wide context: Per donor, three plates held CD4 naive cells, three held CD4 memory, two held CD8 naive and one held CD8 memory. Study-level results: Clonotypes shared by all four sorted-subset donors had higher generation probabilities than non-shared clonotypes.

Here immunoSEQ multiplex PCR was the method, and the copy in TCRdb shows in-frame clones only, minus some. Here the sample spans 2,500,000 or so clones, 92% being singletons. The CDR3 contains 13 residues. V shed 4 bases and J shed 8 bases, with 15 bases lying between them. Looked up from germline, CDR1 is GTSNPN and CDR2 is SVGIG (reference sequence). Turning to this clone: What it recognizes is unknown.

The clonotype comes from a man between 18 and 29 years old in good health. Some clones in this sample may be carry-over from other donors' samples. Sequencing used naive CD4+ T cells from PBMCs. Subset indicated: CD45RA+ positively selected. The V call is TRBV30, the J call TRBJ2-1; the D is unclear. CDR3 bases: TGTGCCTGGAATAGAGGCATTGGATATGAGCAGTTCTTC. Amino acids: CAWNRGIGYEQFF.